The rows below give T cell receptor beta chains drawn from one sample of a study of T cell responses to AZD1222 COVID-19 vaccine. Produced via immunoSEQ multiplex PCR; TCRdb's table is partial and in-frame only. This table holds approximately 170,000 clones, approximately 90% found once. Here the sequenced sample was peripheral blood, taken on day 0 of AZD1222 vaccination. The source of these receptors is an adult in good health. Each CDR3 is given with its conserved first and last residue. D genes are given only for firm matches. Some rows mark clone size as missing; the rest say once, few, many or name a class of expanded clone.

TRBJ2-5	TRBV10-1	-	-	CASSGAFEETQYF	TGCGCCAGCAGTGGGGCGTTCGAAGAGACCCAGTACTTC
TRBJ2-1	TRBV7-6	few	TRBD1	CASSDQYRDRVQFF	TGTGCCAGCAGCGATCAATACCGGGACAGAGTCCAGTTCTTC
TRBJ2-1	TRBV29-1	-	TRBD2	CSAERRGAGRQFF	TGCAGCGCCGAAAGGCGGGGGGCCGGACGACAGTTCTTC
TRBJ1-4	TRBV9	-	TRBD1	CASSGGTGRGEKLFF	TGTGCCAGCAGCGGCGGGACAGGGAGGGGTGAAAAACTGTTTTTT
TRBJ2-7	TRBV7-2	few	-	CASGSYEQYF	TGTGCCAGCGGGTCGTACGAGCAGTACTTC
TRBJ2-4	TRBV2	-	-	CASSGGSAQKNIQYF	TGTGCCAGCAGTGGGGGAAGCGCCCAAAAAAACATTCAGTACTTC
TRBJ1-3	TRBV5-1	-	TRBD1	CASSLGQGGNTIYF	TGCGCCAGCAGCTTGGGACAGGGTGGAAACACCATATATTTT
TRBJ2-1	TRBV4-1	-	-	CASSQAGLIFQFF	TGCGCCAGCAGCCAGGCGGGACTCATATTTCAGTTCTTC
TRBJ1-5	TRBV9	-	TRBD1	CASGDSNQPQHF	TGTGCCAGCGGGGACAGTAATCAGCCCCAGCATTTT
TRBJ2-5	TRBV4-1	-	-	CASSQGLANQETQYF	TGCGCCAGCAGCCAAGGGCTAGCGAACCAAGAGACCCAGTACTTC
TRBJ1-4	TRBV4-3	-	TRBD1	CASSHDRGREKLFF	TGCGCCAGCAGCCATGACAGGGGGCGGGAAAAACTGTTTTTT
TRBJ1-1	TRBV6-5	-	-	CASGEQGSGTEAFF	TGTGCCAGCGGAGAGCAGGGGAGCGGGACTGAAGCTTTCTTT
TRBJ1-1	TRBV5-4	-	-	CASSFGVEAFF	TGTGCCAGCAGCTTCGGGGTAGAAGCTTTCTTT
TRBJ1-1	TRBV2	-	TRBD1	CASSARTGEGTEAFF	TGTGCCAGCAGTGCCCGGACAGGGGAGGGGACTGAAGCTTTCTTT
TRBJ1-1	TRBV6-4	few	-	CASSDSENTEAFF	TGTGCCAGCAGTGACTCGGAGAACACTGAAGCTTTCTTT
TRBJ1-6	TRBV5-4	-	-	CASSLDRVDSPLHF	TGTGCCAGCAGCTTGGACAGGGTGGATTCACCCCTCCACTTT
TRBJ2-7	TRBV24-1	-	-	CATVGRGPVYEQYF	TGTGCCACCGTCGGACGGGGTCCCGTCTACGAGCAGTACTTC